The 19 T cell receptor beta chains in this list originate from one sample, sequenced in a study of shared clonotypes between healthy human individuals. Libraries were prepared by immunoSEQ multiplex PCR; TCRdb keeps only in-frame clonotypes and omits some of them. The data show about 990,000 clones, 75% to 85% seen once. What was sequenced was memory CD4+ T cells from PBMCs. The subset was: CD45RA-negative fraction. Receptors were obtained from a man between 18 and 29 years old in good health. Some clones in this sample may be carry-over from other donors' samples.

The chain has TRBV5-1 and TRBJ1-1; D is unclear. Trimming took off 4 bases at V and 1 base at J, with 17 bases between the two ends. The CDR3 consists of 16 residues. Germline CDR1 and CDR2: SGHRS and YFSETQ. The CDR3 DNA sequence: TGCGCCAGCAGCAGGATGGCAGGCGGCGGGAACACTGAAGCTTTCTTT. The encoded protein is CASSRMAGGGNTEAFF. The full variable domain, rest sourced from reference TRBV5-1 and TRBJ1-1, is KAGVTQTPRYLIKTRGQQVTLSCSPISGHRSVSWYQQTPGQGLQFLFEYFSETQRNKGNFPGRFSGRQFSNSRSEMNVSTLELGDSALYLCASSRMAGGGNTEAFFGQGTRLTVV.

This clone was seen a few times. Here the CDR3 DNA reads TGTGCCAGCAGTCTCGGGGAGGGGACAGGGAAGCATTTT. Its translation: CASSLGEGTGKHF. The chain recombines TRBV27 with TRBJ1-5, with 9 positions matching TRBD1. CDR1 and CDR2 from the germline V gene are MNHEY and SMNVEV (reference sequence). CDR3 length: 13 residues. Losses at the gene ends were 5 bases for V and 14 bases for J; bases not matched to a gene: 10.

The CDR3 here is CASSLGRRDTGELFF. CDR3 coding DNA: TGCGCCAGCAGCTTAGGTCGAAGGGACACCGGGGAGCTGTTTTTT. The chain employs TRBV5-1 and TRBJ2-2; no definite D call. Germline V gene sequence: CDR1 SGHRS, CDR2 YFSETQ. The CDR3 sequence is 15 residues long. Trimming pared 2 bases from V and 3 bases from J, leaving 11 bases between.

V and J are TRBV11-2 and TRBJ1-3, with D unresolved. V lost 1 base and J lost 10, with 5 bases in between. This CDR3 has 11 amino acids. The V gene's germline CDR1 is SGHAT and CDR2 FQNNGV. CDR3 sequence (DNA): TGTGCCAGCAGCTTAGTAGGGACCATATATTTT. Its translation: CASSLVGTIYF.

V is TRBV28 and J is TRBJ2-7; 7 bases match TRBD1. V lost 5 bases and J lost 0; bases outside the gene matches: 7. CDR1 and CDR2 (germline): MDHEN, SYDVKM. This CDR3 region has 15 residues. CDR3 nucleotide sequence: TGTGCCAGCAGTACCCCAGGGGGTAGCTCCTACGAGCAGTACTTC. Translated: CASSTPGGSSYEQYF.

The chain couples TRBV4-3 to TRBJ2-5; TRBD2 agrees at 9 bases. The J segment lost 5 bases and the V segment lost 2 bases, leaving 6 bases of the junction unmatched. Germline V gene sequence: CDR1 LGHNA, CDR2 YSLEER. The CDR3 is 15 residues long. CDR3 bases: TGCGCCAGCAGCCAATCTAGCGGGGATTGGGAGACCCAGTACTTC. This gives the protein CASSQSSGDWETQYF.

The genes are TRBV11-2 and TRBJ1-1; D is possibly TRBD1 (5 bases). V was shortened by 5 bases and J by 1 base, with 14 bases between the two germline ends. CDR1 is SGHAT, CDR2 FQNNGV, per germline. The CDR3 extends over 15 amino acids. This CDR3 reads CASSLSSGTNTEAFF. The CDR3 bases are TGTGCCAGCAGCCTATCCTCCGGGACGAACACTGAAGCTTTCTTT.

The chain combines TRBV20-1 with TRBJ1-1; the D is unclear. CDR1 is DFQATT and CDR2 is SNEGSKA in the germline V gene (reference sequence). V lost 6 bases and J 8 bases, leaving 13 bases between the germline ends. CDR3 length: 11 residues. The CDR3 coding sequence is TGCAGTGCCCCTATTGCGCAGGAAGCTTTCTTT. The encoded protein is CSAPIAQEAFF.

The rearrangement joins TRBV2 to TRBJ2-1; unclear D gene. CDR1 and CDR2 from the germline V gene are SNHLY and FYNNEI. V was clipped by 5 bases and J by 0 bases, with 5 bases between them. This CDR3 contains 13 residues. The CDR3 coding sequence is TGTGCCAGCAGTCGGTACTCCTACAATGAGCAGTTCTTC. Translated, it gives CASSRYSYNEQFF.

CDR3 in amino acids: CASHPGQPNYGYTF. The CDR3 bases are TGTGCCTCTCACCCGGGACAGCCTAACTATGGCTACACCTTC. The J gene is TRBJ1-2, the V gene TRBV9, with 7 bases fitting TRBD1. Germline CDR1 is SGDLS and CDR2 is YYNGEE. Trimming took 10 bases from V and 0 from J; bases not matched to a gene: 9. The CDR3 contains 14 residues.

In regard to this clone: This same CDR3 is encoded by further DNA sequences in the sample. The chain recombines TRBV18 with TRBJ1-1, with D unresolved. V was clipped by 0 bases and J by 4 bases, with 9 bases between them. This CDR3 contains 14 residues. Germline values: CDR1 KGHSH, CDR2 LQKENI. This CDR3 is CASSPPGRGTEAFF. The CDR3 bases are TGTGCCAGCTCACCACCTGGGCGGGGCACTGAAGCTTTCTTT. The whole variable domain, remainder taken from reference TRBV18 and TRBJ1-1, is NAGVMQNPRHLVRRRGQEARLRCSPMKGHSHVYWYRQLPEEGLKFMVYLQKENIIDESGMPKERFSAEFPKEGPSILRIQQVVRGDSAAYFCASSPPGRGTEAFFGQGTRLTVV.

This clone was seen more than once but under ten times. CDR3 loop: CAWRINSPLHF. CDR3 in DNA: TGTGCCTGGAGGATTAATTCACCCCTCCACTTT. V is TRBV30 and J is TRBJ1-6; D unclear. V gave up 3 bases and J gave up 6 bases, with 3 bases separating them. Per the germline V gene, CDR1 is GTSNPN and CDR2 is SVGIG (reference sequence). This CDR3 has 11 residues.

This chain links TRBV30 with TRBJ2-1, with D unclear. There are 14 residues in the CDR3. Between the trimmed V and J ends, which lost 0 bases and 9 bases, there was a span of 15 bases. From germline, CDR1 is GTSNPN and CDR2 SVGIG (reference sequence). The CDR3 DNA sequence: TGTGCCTGGAGTGTACTTATCCGGGCAGGTGAGCAGTTCTTC. This sequence encodes CAWSVLIRAGEQFF.

The chain carries TRBV27 and TRBJ1-5; no definite D call. CDR3 length equals 16 residues. The ends were cut back, 3 bases at V and 4 bases at J, with 16 bases in the middle. Germline CDR1 MNHEY, CDR2 SMNVEV (reference sequence). DNA for the CDR3: TGTGCCAGCAGTTTCACCGCGGTAACCCGTAATCAGCCCCAGCATTTT. This gives the protein CASSFTAVTRNQPQHF.

Of note for this clone: In the same sample, other DNA sequences code for this CDR3. The CDR3 coding sequence is TGCGCCAGCAGCCCGACAGGGGCGGGCAAAAACATTCAGTACTTC. Translating it yields CASSPTGAGKNIQYF. This chain links TRBV4-1 with TRBJ2-4; 8 bases match TRBD1. V dropped 4 bases and J dropped 3; count of bases not matched to a gene: 5. From germline, CDR1 is MGHRA and CDR2 YSYEKL. The CDR3 extends over 15 amino acids.

This clone has more than one count but fewer than ten. The chain uses TRBV18 and TRBJ1-1, with TRBD1 as a possible D gene (5 bases). Looked up from germline, CDR1 is KGHSH and CDR2 is LQKENI. V was clipped by 2 bases and J by 5 bases, with 15 bases between them. The CDR3 runs 15 residues. The CDR3 here is CASSPSVQGGTEAFF. In nucleotides, the CDR3 is TGTGCCAGCTCACCAAGTGTCCAGGGCGGAACTGAAGCTTTCTTT.

This clone was seen once. The chain links TRBV6-6 to TRBJ2-7, with a possible D match to TRBD1 (7 bases). Looked up from germline, CDR1 is MNHNY and CDR2 is SVGAGI (reference sequence). This CDR3 comprises 14 residues. V was cut by 2 bases and J by 5 bases, with 13 bases left in between. CDR3 amino acids: CASSYPGGGNEQYF. The CDR3 nucleotides are TGTGCCAGCAGTTACCCCGGAGGGGGCAACGAGCAGTACTTC.

This chain joins TRBV30 and TRBJ2-7; a weak D match, TRBD1 (7 bases). This CDR3 region has 15 residues. Between the trimmed V and J ends, which lost 3 bases and 2 bases, there was a span of 17 bases. CDR1 is GTSNPN and CDR2 is SVGIG in the germline V gene (reference sequence). The CDR3 coding sequence is TGTGCCTGGAGCCCCGTGGCAGGGGGGACCTACGAGCAGTACTTC. Its protein is CAWSPVAGGTYEQYF.

The chain combines TRBV6-5 with TRBJ1-2, with a possible D match to TRBD1 (6 bases). Germline values: CDR1 MNHEY, CDR2 SVGAGI. Trimming took off 5 bases at V and 7 bases at J, with 17 bases between the two ends. The CDR3 has 14 amino acids. The CDR3 loop is CASSRSGQTAGYTF. The CDR3 bases are TGTGCCAGCAGTAGGAGTGGACAGACGGCTGGCTACACCTTC.